This passage covers 23 T cell receptor beta chains from one sample sequenced in a study of shared clonotypes between healthy human individuals. Profiling relied on immunoSEQ multiplex PCR, and the TCRdb table lists in-frame clones only, not all of them. The data hold more than 550,000 clones, with over 55% observed a single time. The specimen sequenced was memory CD4+ T cells sorted from blood. Subset defined: CD45RA-negative fraction. The receptors stem from a woman in her thirties in good health.

The chain recombines TRBV11-2 with TRBJ2-1; tentative D call: TRBD1 (5 bases). This CDR3 contains 19 residues. V dropped 0 bases and J dropped 3 bases, with 21 bases sitting between them. The germline V gene has CDR1 SGHAT and CDR2 FQNNGV. CDR3 coding DNA: TGTGCCAGCAGCTTAGATCCCGTGGGCTGGCAGGGCAACTACAATGAGCAGTTCTTC. Translating gives CASSLDPVGWQGNYNEQFF. The variable domain in full, completed from reference TRBV11-2 and TRBJ2-1, reads EAGVAQSPRYKIIEKRQSVAFWCNPISGHATLYWYQQILGQGPKLLIQFQNNGVVDDSQLPKDRFSAERLKGVDSTLKIQPAKLEDSAVYLCASSLDPVGWQGNYNEQFFGPGTRLTVL.

The rearrangement uses TRBV25-1 and TRBJ1-1, with 11 bases aligning to TRBD1. Trimming cost V 6 bases and J 5 bases; bases outside gene matches: 8. The CDR3 is 15 amino acids. Germline values: CDR1 MGHDK, CDR2 SYGVNS. CDR3 in amino acids: CASRWTGGAGTEAFF. Written as DNA, the CDR3 is TGTGCCAGCAGGTGGACAGGGGGCGCCGGAACTGAAGCTTTCTTT.

The rearrangement uses TRBV11-3 and TRBJ1-1; weak D call: TRBD1 (6 bases). V lost 3 bases, J lost 6 bases, and 14 bases lay in between. Germline V gene data show CDR1 as SGHNT and CDR2 as YENEEA. The CDR3 is 14 amino acids. The CDR3 coding sequence is TGTGCCAGCAGCTTGGCACAGGGCTACGCTGAAGCTTTCTTT. Its translation is CASSLAQGYAEAFF.

The V gene is TRBV18, the J gene TRBJ2-1; 10 positions match TRBD2. The V and J ends lost 2 bases and 7 bases, in that order; junction bases with no gene match: 8. Per germline, CDR1 KGHSH and CDR2 LQKENI. CDR3 length: 16 amino acids. The CDR3 loop is CASSPGFGLAENEQFF. In DNA, the CDR3 is TGTGCCAGCTCACCAGGGTTCGGACTAGCGGAAAATGAGCAGTTCTTC.

The chain employs TRBV27 and TRBJ2-5; D unclear. The CDR3 consists of 12 residues. Germline CDR1 reads MNHEY; CDR2 reads SMNVEV (reference sequence). Between the trimmed V and J ends, which lost 7 bases and 5 bases, there was a span of 11 bases. CDR3 in DNA: TGTGCCAGCAACGGACCCGGGGAGACCCAGTACTTC. Its protein product is CASNGPGETQYF.

This clone appeared a few times. The chain uses TRBV28 and TRBJ1-1; D gene uncertain. Germline V gives CDR1 MDHEN, CDR2 SYDVKM. V lost 7 bases and J lost 1, with 10 bases in between. This CDR3 contains 13 residues. As DNA, the CDR3 is TGTGCCAGCACAAGGACGCAGAACACTGAAGCTTTCTTT. This gives the protein CASTRTQNTEAFF. Looking up the rest from reference TRBV28 and TRBJ1-1 gives the full variable domain: DVKVTQSSRYLVKRTGEKVFLECVQDMDHENMFWYRQDPGLGLRLIYFSYDVKMKEKGDIPEGYSVSREKKERFSLILESASTNQTSMYLCASTRTQNTEAFFGQGTRLTVV.

The rearrangement links TRBV30 to TRBJ2-7; possible D gene TRBD2, 6 bases. The V end lost 2 bases, the J end lost 2 bases, and 13 bases lay between the germline ends. The CDR3 spans 14 residues. The germline V gene encodes CDR1 GTSNPN and CDR2 SVGIG (reference sequence). The CDR3 coding sequence is TGTGCCTGGAGTCCCGGGGGAGTCGCCTACGAGCAGTACTTC. It is translated as CAWSPGGVAYEQYF.

With respect to this clone: Other DNA sequences in this specimen translate into the identical CDR3. The chain links TRBV20-1 to TRBJ2-7; weak D call: TRBD2 (6 bases). The CDR3 loop spans 11 amino acids. The V gene lost 6 bases and the J gene lost 5 bases, with 11 bases spanning the gap. Germline V gives CDR1 DFQATT, CDR2 SNEGSKA (reference sequence). The CDR3 nucleotides read TGCAGTGCATCGGAGGGTAACGAGCAGTACTTC. It codes for CSASEGNEQYF.

This chain uses TRBV6-6 with TRBJ2-1, with TRBD2 identical over 7 bases. Trimming at V came to 0 bases and at J to 9 bases, leaving 5 bases not matched to a gene. Germline lookup yields CDR1 MNHNY and CDR2 SVGAGI (reference sequence). The CDR3 consists of 14 residues. The DNA of the CDR3 is TGTGCCAGCAGTTACTCGAGCGGGACCCCTGAGCAGTTCTTC. Its protein product is CASSYSSGTPEQFF.

This chain joins TRBV27 and TRBJ1-1, with D uncertain. This CDR3 region has 16 residues. V was pared by 4 bases and J by 7 bases, with 22 bases between. The V gene's germline CDR1 is MNHEY and CDR2 SMNVEV (reference sequence). As DNA, the CDR3 is TGTGCCAGCAGTTATAAATTTGATTATCTTGCCCGTGAAGCTTTCTTT. Translated, it gives CASSYKFDYLAREAFF.

The chain links TRBV5-1 to TRBJ2-5; 7 bases are shared with TRBD1. V shed 6 bases, J shed 3 bases, and the junction held 8 bases outside the gene matches. Germline loops: CDR1 SGHRS, CDR2 YFSETQ. This CDR3 has 14 residues. CDR3 coding DNA: TGCGCCAGCAACGTTGGGACAGCAAAAGAGACCCAGTACTTC. Amino acids: CASNVGTAKETQYF.

About this clone: A much larger clone differs from this one at a single base, so this may be a read error. The rearrangement joins TRBV6-5 to TRBJ2-7; D gene ambiguous. Germline V gene data show CDR1 as MNHEY and CDR2 as SVGAGI. Trimming removed 4 bases at V and 0 bases at J, with 4 bases between. The CDR3 is 12 residues long. Here the CDR3 reads CASSSRSYEQYF. CDR3 nucleotides: TGTGCCAGCAGTTCCCGCTCCTACGAGCAGTACTTC.

Details on this clone: In the same sample, other DNA sequences code for this CDR3. The chain uses TRBV15 and TRBJ2-5; a weak D match, TRBD1 (5 bases). This CDR3 is 14 amino acids long. Germline loops: CDR1 LNHNV, CDR2 YYDKDF (reference sequence). Between the trimmed V and J ends, which lost 0 bases and 5 bases, there was a span of 10 bases. Here the CDR3 reads CATSRDPGQETQYF. The CDR3 nucleotides are TGTGCCACCAGCAGAGATCCAGGGCAGGAGACCCAGTACTTC.

The chain is built from TRBV5-1 and TRBJ2-1; D possibly uses TRBD1 or TRBD2 (6 bases each). The CDR3 length is 15 residues. CDR1 SGHRS and CDR2 YFSETQ come from the germline V gene. V was cut by 2 bases and J by 5 bases, with 14 bases left in between. CDR3 in DNA: TGCGCCAGCAGCTTAGGGGGGTCTTTGAACAATGAGCAGTTCTTC. Its translation is CASSLGGSLNNEQFF.

The rearrangement joins TRBV2 to TRBJ1-1; 8 nucleotides match TRBD1. The V segment lost 1 base and the J segment 5 bases; nucleotides outside the gene matches: 9. Germline V lookup: CDR1 SNHLY, CDR2 FYNNEI. The CDR3 is made up of 16 amino acids. The CDR3 spells CASSEEGQVGWTEAFF. CDR3 bases: TGTGCCAGCAGTGAAGAGGGACAGGTAGGGTGGACTGAAGCTTTCTTT. Together with reference TRBV2 and TRBJ1-1, the CDR3 gives the full variable domain: EPEVTQTPSHQVTQMGQEVILRCVPISNHLYFYWYRQILGQKVEFLVSFYNNEISEKSEIFDDQFSVERPDGSNFTLKIRSTKLEDSAMYFCASSEEGQVGWTEAFFGQGTRLTVV.

The chain has TRBV27 and TRBJ2-1; 8 nucleotides match TRBD2. Per germline, CDR1 MNHEY and CDR2 SMNVEV (reference sequence). This CDR3 is 17 amino acids long. J gave up 5 bases and V 3 bases, and 12 bases lay outside the gene matches. CDR3 in DNA: TGTGCCAGCAGTTTCCGAAGCCCGGGACTAGGGGACAATGAGCAGTTCTTC. As protein: CASSFRSPGLGDNEQFF.

This chain connects TRBV5-1 to TRBJ2-7; D perhaps matches TRBD2 (6 bases). This CDR3 has 14 amino acids. Trimming removed 3 bases from V and 2 bases from J, with 12 bases in between. Germline V lookup: CDR1 SGHRS, CDR2 YFSETQ. The CDR3 coding sequence is TGCGCCAGCAGCTCCACAGGAGGGGCCTACGAGCAGTACTTC. Encoded protein: CASSSTGGAYEQYF.

The V gene is TRBV25-1, the J gene TRBJ2-1; D unclear. Trimming took 0 bases from V and 0 from J, leaving 9 bases between them. CDR3 length: 16 residues. CDR1 is MGHDK and CDR2 is SYGVNS in the germline V gene. The CDR3 DNA is TGTGCCAGCAGTGAATACCGGCAGAGCTCCTACAATGAGCAGTTCTTC. The encoded protein is CASSEYRQSSYNEQFF.

This chain links TRBV9 with TRBJ2-5; D possibly corresponds to TRBD1 (6 bases). Deletions cut 4 bases from V and 4 bases from J, with 14 bases between. The CDR3 loop spans 14 amino acids. CDR1 and CDR2 from the germline V gene are SGDLS and YYNGEE. CDR3 in amino acids: CASSQTGFRETQYF. The CDR3 region has the DNA TGTGCCAGCAGCCAAACAGGGTTCAGAGAGACCCAGTACTTC.

The chain has TRBV11-2 and TRBJ1-2; no definite D call. Germline-derived CDR1 and CDR2 are SGHAT and FQNNGV. Trimming stripped 6 bases from V and 2 bases from J, with 13 bases between. The CDR3 is 14 amino acids. CDR3 sequence: CASRAGNPNYGYTF. The CDR3 DNA follows: TGTGCCAGCAGGGCGGGAAATCCCAACTATGGCTACACCTTC.

This rearrangement joins TRBV5-4 to TRBJ2-7; 8 positions match TRBD1. Germline assignment: CDR1 SGHNT and CDR2 YYREEE (reference sequence). The CDR3 contains 16 residues. V lost 4 bases and J lost 0; bases outside the gene matches: 9. The CDR3 reads CASSPGDRLSSYEQYF. The CDR3 DNA reads TGTGCCAGCAGCCCAGGGGACAGGCTTAGCTCCTACGAGCAGTACTTC.

This clone has just one count. The CDR3 spells CASSLRAGVSSYEQYF. The CDR3, as DNA: TGCGCCAGCAGCTTACGGGCGGGAGTCTCGTCCTACGAGCAGTACTTC. V and J are TRBV5-1 and TRBJ2-7; the match to TRBD2 covers 7 bases. Germline V lookup: CDR1 SGHRS, CDR2 YFSETQ. With 2 bases clipped from V and 1 base from J, the junction kept 9 bases outside the gene matches. This CDR3 comprises 16 residues.

The chain carries TRBV5-8 and TRBJ2-1; D unresolved. V lost 4 bases to trimming and J lost 12 bases, with 11 bases between them. This CDR3 contains 11 residues. Per germline, CDR1 SGHTS and CDR2 YDEGEE. Written as DNA, the CDR3 is TGTGCCAGCAGCCCGCCCGTTGGGCAGTTCTTC. Its translation: CASSPPVGQFF.